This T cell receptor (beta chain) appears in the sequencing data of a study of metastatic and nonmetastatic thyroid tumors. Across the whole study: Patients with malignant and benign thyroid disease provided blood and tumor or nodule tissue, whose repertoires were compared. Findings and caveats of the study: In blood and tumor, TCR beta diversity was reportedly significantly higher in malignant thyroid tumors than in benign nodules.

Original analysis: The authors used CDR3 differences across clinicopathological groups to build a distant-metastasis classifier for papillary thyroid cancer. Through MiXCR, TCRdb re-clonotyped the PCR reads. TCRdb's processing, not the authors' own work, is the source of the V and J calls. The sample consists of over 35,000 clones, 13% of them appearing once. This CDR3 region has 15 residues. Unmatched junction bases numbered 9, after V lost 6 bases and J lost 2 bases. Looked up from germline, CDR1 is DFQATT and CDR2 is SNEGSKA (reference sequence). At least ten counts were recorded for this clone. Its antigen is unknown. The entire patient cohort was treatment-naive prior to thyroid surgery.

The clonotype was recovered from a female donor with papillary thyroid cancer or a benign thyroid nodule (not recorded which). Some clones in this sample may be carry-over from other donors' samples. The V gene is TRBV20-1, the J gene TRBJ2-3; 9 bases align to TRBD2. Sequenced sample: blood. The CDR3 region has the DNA TGCAGTGCATACAGTAGCGGGAGACCCACAGATACGCAGTATTTT. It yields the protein CSAYSSGRPTDTQYF.